This entry lists 7 T cell receptor beta chains sequenced from one sample in a study of T cells expressing NK-cell markers. TCRdb derives one entry per CDR3 protein from the 5' RACE reads, leaving out DNA. This table lists some 140,000 distinct CDR3 sequences. Sequences were obtained from blood T cells: a sorted CD56 or NKG2C T cell subset, CD4+ or CD8+ T cells, or bulk PBMC T cells (not recorded which). The receptors derive from a woman aged 45-65 years in good health.

The gene calls are TRBV27 and TRBJ2-3; lacking DNA, the TRBD2 call made by TCRdb goes unchecked. The germline V gene has CDR1 MNHEY and CDR2 SMNVEV (reference sequence). The CDR3 is 23 residues long. This chain's CDR3 is CASSPWPLAGGPGSGPFTDTQYF.

The rearrangement links TRBV6-5 to TRBJ1-5. This CDR3 has 13 amino acids. Germline loops: CDR1 MNHEY, CDR2 SVGAGI. CDR3 region: CASSIQRNQPQHF.

The rearrangement links TRBV4-1 to TRBJ1-1. The CDR3 is 13 residues long. Germline lookup yields CDR1 MGHRA and CDR2 YSYEKL. This CDR3 is CASSREMNTEAFF.

The rearrangement uses TRBV5-1 and TRBJ2-1; the D gene TCRdb calls, TRBD1, cannot be checked with no DNA. Germline V gives CDR1 SGHRS, CDR2 YFSETQ. The CDR3 consists of 17 residues. The chain's CDR3 is CASSLGPGGARYNEQFF.

V is TRBV6-6 and J is TRBJ1-5. Germline CDR1 reads MNHNY; CDR2 reads SVGAGI (reference sequence). The CDR3 loop spans 12 amino acids. CDR3 loop: CASSYGGQPQHF.

The rearrangement joins TRBV6-1 to TRBJ2-1; TCRdb reports TRBD2, a call that lacks DNA to check it against. The CDR3 loop spans 16 amino acids. Germline values: CDR1 MNHNS, CDR2 SASEGT. The chain's CDR3 is CASSAPKSGSTNEQFF.

The CDR3 spells CSARDLLGRSYNEQFF. The chain has TRBV20-1 and TRBJ2-1. Germline CDR1 reads DFQATT; CDR2 reads SNEGSKA (reference sequence). The CDR3 consists of 16 residues.